This T cell receptor beta chain was recorded in a study of T-cell reconstitution after alpha-beta-depleted transplantation in children. Findings and limits, study-wide: It was newly produced T cells that mostly accounted for T-cell counts and diversity one year after transplant. Roughly two months post-transplant, alpha-beta T cells reportedly originated from several hundred graft clones that had expanded.

TCRbeta library construction was performed incorporating unique molecular identifiers. TCRdb called the PCR reads again in MiXCR, with one record for every CDR3 protein. The sample contains 350,000 to 500,000 distinct CDR3 sequences, around two fifths of which appear only once. V was cut by 4 bases and J by 5 bases, with 6 bases left in between. CDR3 length: 10 residues. CDR1 SQVTM and CDR2 ANQGSEA come from the germline V gene. This clonotype showed up many times. Its antigen is still unknown. The chain employs TRBV29-1 and TRBJ2-7; D not resolved. The receptor comes from a girl aged 2-15 years with aplastic anemia, due to receive a stem cell transplant. This specimen was PBMCs, taken before TCRalphabeta/CD19-depleted stem cell transplant. The CDR3 sequence: CSVANDEQYF. The DNA of the CDR3 is TGCAGCGTTGCCAACGACGAGCAGTACTTC.